These 14 T cell receptor beta chains came from one sample sequenced in a study of T cells after yellow fever vaccination (dated by TCRdb to 2018 to 2020). This specimen's treatment or condition label, per the study, means: live attenuated yellow fever vaccine strain. Library construction relied on 5' RACE. The reads were generated on an Illumina HiSeq 2500. TCRdb's own reprocessing of the public reads used fastp at Q25 and MiXCR and kept productive beta chains. Each record represents a unique CDR3 protein, reported with the most common genes and DNA among its rows. The sample table contains about 49,000 distinct CDR3 sequences; only one count was recorded for approximately 7% of them. The ten largest clones represent more than 25% of the sample. The sample consisted of CD8+ T cells sorted from PBMCs, taken less than 16 days after the first yellow fever vaccination. The receptor source for this set is a man between 18 and 29 years old who received the YFV17D yellow fever vaccine.

Comment on this clonotype: A much bigger clone sits one base away, suggesting this may be a read error. The chain combines TRBV29-1 with TRBJ2-2, with TRBD2 matching over 14 bases. CDR3 length equals 18 residues. Germline CDR1 SQVTM, CDR2 ANQGSEA. The CDR3 region has the DNA TGCCGCGTTGGGACTAGCGGGGGAAGACGGAGTTACACCGGGGAGCTGTTTTTT. It specifies CRVGTSGGRRSYTGELFF.

This clonotype was observed many times. This sequence joins TRBV12-5 and TRBJ1-1; 7 bases match TRBD1. The CDR3 is made up of 15 amino acids. Germline V gene data show CDR1 as LGHNT and CDR2 as FRNRAP. Trimming removed 6 bases from V and 0 bases from J; junction bases left unmatched: 7. The CDR3 protein is CASGPGQTMNTEAFF. Written as DNA, the CDR3 is TGTGCTAGTGGCCCGGGACAGACCATGAACACTGAAGCTTTCTTT.

This clonotype was recorded at least ten times. The J gene is TRBJ2-1, the V gene TRBV4-3; D gene ambiguous. Per germline, CDR1 LGHNA and CDR2 YSLEER. Between the trimmed V and J ends, which lost 3 bases and 0 bases, there was a span of 9 bases. The CDR3 contains 15 residues. The CDR3 protein is CASSQTESSYNEQFF. For the CDR3, the DNA is TGCGCCAGCAGCCAGACGGAGAGCTCCTACAATGAGCAGTTCTTC.

This sequence joins TRBV15 and TRBJ1-2, with 7 bases fitting TRBD1. V gave up 2 bases and J gave up 4 bases; unmatched junction bases: 4. This CDR3 region has 14 residues. Germline CDR1 reads LNHNV; CDR2 reads YYDKDF (reference sequence). The CDR3, as DNA: TGTGCCACCAGCAGACGCGGGACAGCCTATGGCTACACCTTC. Protein sequence: CATSRRGTAYGYTF.

There are many counts of this clonotype. The chain carries TRBV6-2 or TRBV6-3 and TRBJ2-6, with D unresolved. Looked up from germline, CDR1 is MNHEY and CDR2 is SVGEGT. The CDR3 is 16 residues long. Trimming cost V 3 bases and J 0 bases, with 9 bases left between them. CDR3 residues: CASSYLLNSGANVLTF. The CDR3 coding sequence is TGTGCCAGCAGTTATCTTTTGAACTCTGGGGCCAACGTCCTGACTTTC.

This clonotype has at least ten counts. This sequence joins TRBV23-1 and TRBJ2-1; unclear D gene. TRBV23-1 is recorded as an ORF, its role being uncertain. The CDR3 loop spans 12 amino acids. The germline V and J ends were trimmed by 0 bases and 9 bases, with 6 bases remaining between them. DNA for the CDR3: TGCGCCAGCAGTCAATCGAAGGGTGAGCAGTTCTTC. Translated, it gives CASSQSKGEQFF.

The chain joins TRBV13 to TRBJ2-7; 13 bases map to TRBD2. This CDR3 comprises 16 residues. Germline V gene lookup returns CDR1 PRHDT and CDR2 FYEKMQ (reference sequence). With 7 bases clipped from V and 3 bases from J, the junction kept 9 bases outside the gene matches. The chain's CDR3 is CASTRRRTSGGYEQYF. The CDR3, as DNA: TGTGCCAGCACCCGACGCCGGACTAGCGGGGGCTACGAGCAGTACTTC.

This clonotype was observed many times. This chain uses TRBV12-3 or TRBV12-4 with TRBJ2-1; perhaps TRBD1 as D (6 bases). Trimming stripped 4 bases from V and 2 bases from J, with 15 bases between. The CDR3 spans 16 residues. The CDR3 nucleotides read TGTGCCAGCAGTTACCCTCGATGGACAGCCTACAATGAGCAGTTCTTC. Amino acid sequence: CASSYPRWTAYNEQFF.

In its sample, this clonotype was seen many times. The chain joins TRBV6-5 to TRBJ2-7; no clear D. Per the germline V gene, CDR1 is MNHEY and CDR2 is SVGAGI. The V and J ends lost 6 bases and 2 bases respectively, with 8 bases between them. The CDR3 length is 12 residues. The CDR3 region is CASSAGTYEQYF. CDR3 DNA sequence: TGTGCCAGCAGCGCAGGCACCTACGAGCAGTACTTC.

This clonotype has a count of ten or more. This chain links TRBV6-5 with TRBJ2-7; D possibly corresponds to TRBD1 (6 bases). Trimming cost V 5 bases and J 2 bases, with 13 bases left between them. CDR1 and CDR2 from the germline V gene are MNHEY and SVGAGI. This CDR3 contains 14 residues. CDR3 nucleotide sequence: TGTGCCAGCAGTCCTTCAGGGGTCCCCTACGAGCAGTACTTC. This gives the protein CASSPSGVPYEQYF.

This clonotype showed up many times. The chain links TRBV5-1 to TRBJ2-5, with D unresolved. The CDR3 consists of 16 residues. V gave up 5 bases and J gave up 1 base, with 18 bases separating them. From germline, CDR1 is SGHRS and CDR2 YFSETQ. The CDR3 sequence is CASSPPDALFQETQYF. CDR3 bases: TGCGCCAGCAGTCCCCCGGACGCACTATTCCAAGAGACCCAGTACTTC.

A remark on this clonotype: A much larger clone sits a single nucleotide away, making a read error possible. V is TRBV11-2 and J is TRBJ2-1; D is uncertain. Germline loops: CDR1 SGHAT, CDR2 FQNNGV. This CDR3 comprises 13 residues. The CDR3 coding sequence is TGTGCCAGCAGCGCCGGAACCTACAATGCGCAGTTCTTC. It encodes CASSAGTYNAQFF.

This clonotype turned up a few times. This chain uses TRBV29-1 with TRBJ1-2; TRBD1 might be the D (5 bases). V shed 6 bases and J shed 10 bases, with 15 bases lying between them. CDR3 length: 11 amino acids. Germline CDR1 reads SQVTM; CDR2 reads ANQGSEA. The CDR3 DNA follows: TGCAGCGTCCGACAGCTAGGTGACTACACCTTC. Encoded protein: CSVRQLGDYTF.

This clonotype was counted ten times or more. The chain recombines TRBV6-1 with TRBJ2-3; TRBD2 aligns across 7 bases. V was pared by 4 bases and J by 1 base, with 5 bases of the junction left unmatched. The CDR3 spans 15 residues. Germline V gives CDR1 MNHNS, CDR2 SASEGT. The CDR3 spells CASSGHSGGTDTQYF. CDR3 nucleotides: TGTGCCAGCAGTGGCCACAGCGGGGGCACAGATACGCAGTATTTT.